A single sample gave rise to the 24 T cell receptor beta chains below, sequenced in a study of persistence of HIV-infected CD4 T cells (dated by TCRdb to about 2020). TCRbeta repertoires were sequenced from genomic DNA with the immunoSEQ hsTCRB assay version 4 in survey mode. TCRdb's version of the immuneACCESS table is confined to in-frame rearrangements and falls short of the full clone set. An unresolved V gene accounts for under half of the shortfall where checked; the remainder is of unknown origin. The sample table holds about 51,000 clones, of which about 87% were seen once. The ten largest clones take up 3.3% of the sample. In light of the paper, this sample's treatment or condition label describes: suppressive antiretroviral therapy. As a nonspecific positive control representing the CD4+ T cell repertoire, cells were stimulated with anti-CD3/anti-CD28 magnetic beads. Sorting of responding CD4+ T cells was based on upregulation of both CD40 ligand and CD69.

These receptors' targets are unknown. Sequencing used CD4+ T cells sorted from PBMCs after approximately 18-hour stimulation, obtained from a patient who received antiretroviral therapy. According to the study, the label for this sample's cell subset or site signals: CD40L+CD69+ CD4 T cells responding to anti-CD3/anti-CD28 beads, representing the overall repertoire. These receptors were obtained from an adult woman with HIV who was CMV-seropositive.

This chain joins TRBV9 and TRBJ2-5; perhaps D is TRBD1 or TRBD2 (5 bases each). Germline V CDR1 and CDR2: SGDLS, YYNGEE. The germline V and J ends were trimmed by 8 bases and 2 bases, with 19 bases remaining between them. There are 15 residues in the CDR3. The DNA for the CDR3 is TGTGCCAGTAACGCTAGGGACGGCCCGCAAGAGACCCAGTACTTC. Translation gives CASNARDGPQETQYF.

The V gene is TRBV7-8, the J gene TRBJ1-1, with D possibly being TRBD1 (5 bases). The length of the CDR3 is 14 residues. Germline V gene data show CDR1 as SGHVS and CDR2 as FQNEAQ. The V and J ends lost 5 bases and 1 base respectively, with 11 bases between them. CDR3 in DNA: TGTGCCAGCAGCCCAGGACATAGGAACACTGAAGCTTTCTTT. Translating it yields CASSPGHRNTEAFF.

The chain employs TRBV11-2 and TRBJ2-3; D might be TRBD2 (7 bases). Germline CDR1 is SGHAT and CDR2 is FQNNGV. There are 18 residues in the CDR3. Between the trimmed V and J ends, which lost 5 bases and 5 bases, there was a span of 26 bases. CDR3 amino acids: CASSAWGGINREIDTQYF. CDR3 DNA sequence: TGTGCCAGCAGCGCCTGGGGGGGGATAAACAGGGAGATAGATACGCAGTATTTT.

The chain has TRBV15 and TRBJ1-2, with a weak D call TRBD1 (6 bases). V was pared by 4 bases and J by 4 bases, with 13 bases between. This CDR3 comprises 14 residues. Per germline, CDR1 LNHNV and CDR2 YYDKDF (reference sequence). In nucleotides, the CDR3 is TGTGCCACCAGCAACACCGGGACAATCTATGGCTACACCTTC. Amino acid sequence: CATSNTGTIYGYTF. Full variable domain (outside the CDR3, taken from reference TRBV15 and TRBJ1-2): DAMVIQNPRYQVTQFGKPVTLSCSQTLNHNVMYWYQQKSSQAPKLLFHYYDKDFNNEADTPDNFQSRRPNTSFCFLDIRSPGLGDTAMYLCATSNTGTIYGYTFGSGTRLTVV.

The chain employs TRBV9 and TRBJ1-1, with 8 bases matching TRBD1. The V segment lost 10 bases and the J segment 3 bases; nucleotides outside the gene matches: 14. This CDR3 region has 15 residues. Germline CDR1 SGDLS, CDR2 YYNGEE. The CDR3 nucleotides are TGTGCCGGCACCAGGACAGGGAAGTCGGACACTGAAGCTTTCTTT. This translates into CAGTRTGKSDTEAFF.

Note on this clone: The same CDR3 arises from other DNA sequences in this sample as well. The chain couples TRBV18 to TRBJ1-1, with D possibly TRBD1 on 5 matching bases. The CDR3 consists of 13 residues. V was cut by 6 bases and J by 1 base, with 9 bases left in between. Germline CDR1 and CDR2: KGHSH and LQKENI. The CDR3 DNA reads as TGTGCCAGCTCGCCTCAGGGGAACACTGAAGCTTTCTTT. This gives the protein CASSPQGNTEAFF.

The chain has TRBV28 and TRBJ1-2; TRBD1 agrees at 9 bases. This CDR3 spans 14 amino acids. The ends lost 5 bases at V and 7 bases at J; junction bases unmatched: 8. Germline V lookup: CDR1 MDHEN, CDR2 SYDVKM. In DNA, the CDR3 is TGTGCCAGCAGTCTCGACAGGGGGTTGGGTGGCTACACCTTC. As protein: CASSLDRGLGGYTF.

This chain connects TRBV3-1 (or the pseudogene TRBV3-2) to TRBJ1-6; the D gene is possibly TRBD1 (6 bases). The germline V gene has CDR1 LGHDT and CDR2 YNNKEL (reference sequence). The length of the CDR3 is 19 residues. The V and J ends lost 5 bases and 5 bases respectively, with 25 bases between them. CDR3 DNA: TGTGCCAGCAGCAAGAAGGGGGTAGCGAGGTCTTGGGATAATTCACCCCTCCACTTT. The encoded protein is CASSKKGVARSWDNSPLHF.

A note on this clone: The junction does not match germline at one end; this may be a read error. This rearrangement joins TRBV28 to TRBJ1-1, with 7 bases identical to TRBD1. This CDR3 is built from 11 residues. Germline V gene lookup returns CDR1 MDHEN and CDR2 SYDVKM. The CDR3 DNA reads as TGTGCCAGCAGTGGCAGACCAGGGGGTGTCTTT. Its translation: CASSGRPGGVF. Combining the CDR3 with reference TRBV28 and TRBJ1-1 gives the whole variable domain DVKVTQSSRYLVKRTGEKVFLECVQDMDHENMFWYRQDPGLGLRLIYFSYDVKMKEKGDIPEGYSVSREKKERFSLILESASTNQTSMYLCASSGRPGGVFGQGTRLTVV.

This chain connects TRBV7-2 to TRBJ2-3; D ambiguous. Germline lookup yields CDR1 SGHTA and CDR2 FQGNSA. Trimming took 5 bases from V and 4 from J, leaving 19 bases between them. This CDR3 comprises 16 residues. CDR3 coding DNA: TGTGCCAGCAGCCGTGGGGTTTCCCAAATCGCAGATACGCAGTATTTT. Protein product: CASSRGVSQIADTQYF. Full variable domain (remainder filled in from reference TRBV7-2 and TRBJ2-3): GAGVSQSPSNKVTEKGKDVELRCDPISGHTALYWYRQSLGQGLEFLIYFQGNSAPDKSGLPSDRFSAERTGGSVSTLTIQRTQQEDSAVYLCASSRGVSQIADTQYFGPGTRLTVL.

J is TRBJ1-1 and V is TRBV27; unclear D gene. CDR1 is MNHEY and CDR2 is SMNVEV in the germline V gene (reference sequence). Trimming shortened V by 5 bases and J by 1 base, and 8 bases separated the two germline ends. This CDR3 spans 13 amino acids. For the CDR3, the DNA is TGTGCCAGCAGTAACAGAGAGAACACTGAAGCTTTCTTT. Its protein product is CASSNRENTEAFF.

The V and J genes are TRBV7-5 and TRBJ2-5; the table's D call, TRBD2, was not checked against the DNA. TRBV7-5 is a documented pseudogene. The CDR3 covers 17 residues. The CDR3 DNA follows: TGTGTCAGAAGCCCCTGGGGCGGGGAAAATGCACAAGAGACCCAGTACTTC. Translating it yields CVRSPWGGENAQETQYF.

The DNA for the CDR3 is TGTGCCAGCGGAAGGGATACGCAGTATTTT. It codes for CASGRDTQYF. The rearrangement links TRBV5-6 to TRBJ2-3, with unresolved D. Trimming cost V 7 bases and J 6 bases, with 6 bases left between them. Per the germline V gene, CDR1 is SGHDT and CDR2 is YYEEEE. The CDR3 is 10 residues long.

The rearrangement joins TRBV4-1 to TRBJ2-3, with 7 bases aligning to TRBD1. Unmatched junction bases numbered 8, after V lost 1 base and J lost 1 base. The CDR3 covers 17 residues. Germline-derived CDR1 and CDR2 are MGHRA and YSYEKL. The DNA for the CDR3 is TGCGCCAGCAGCCAAGCTGCGACAGGGTTAGGCACAGATACGCAGTATTTT. It encodes CASSQAATGLGTDTQYF.

DNA for the CDR3: TGTGCCAGCAGCTTAGCAGGGTCAGGGTTCCGCAATCAGCCCCAGCATTTT. This gives the protein CASSLAGSGFRNQPQHF. The chain joins TRBV7-2 to TRBJ1-5; tentatively, D is TRBD1 (5 bases). This CDR3 region has 17 residues. Germline V gene lookup returns CDR1 SGHTA and CDR2 FQGNSA. Trimming removed 0 bases from V and 2 bases from J, with 14 bases in between. Looking up the rest from reference TRBV7-2 and TRBJ1-5 gives the full variable domain: GAGVSQSPSNKVTEKGKDVELRCDPISGHTALYWYRQSLGQGLEFLIYFQGNSAPDKSGLPSDRFSAERTGGSVSTLTIQRTQQEDSAVYLCASSLAGSGFRNQPQHFGDGTRLSIL.

This chain joins TRBV10-3 and TRBJ2-5; no clear D. In germline, CDR1 is ENHRY, CDR2 SYGVKD. The CDR3 has 13 residues. Trimming pared 6 bases from V and 4 bases from J, leaving 12 bases between. The CDR3 protein is CAISEAVRETQYF. The CDR3 nucleotides read TGTGCCATCAGCGAGGCGGTTAGAGAGACCCAGTACTTC.

The chain has TRBV6-1 and TRBJ1-2; 7 nucleotides line up with TRBD1. The CDR3 loop spans 13 amino acids. Germline lookup yields CDR1 MNHNS and CDR2 SASEGT. Trimming cost V 5 bases and J 8 bases; bases outside gene matches: 8. The chain's CDR3 is CASSPDRERGYTF. In DNA form, the CDR3 reads TGTGCCAGCAGTCCCGACAGGGAACGAGGCTACACCTTC.

The J gene is TRBJ2-3, the V gene TRBV16; D may be TRBD1 (6 bases). This CDR3 comprises 16 residues. Trimming took 2 bases from V and 2 from J, leaving 14 bases between them. Germline-derived CDR1 and CDR2 are KGHSY and FQNENV. This CDR3 reads CASSQRPGDHTDTQYF. In DNA form, the CDR3 reads TGTGCCAGCAGCCAAAGGCCAGGGGATCACACAGATACGCAGTATTTT.

The V gene is TRBV28, the J gene TRBJ1-3; D gene unclear. V lost 7 bases to trimming and J lost 0 bases, with 10 bases between them. The CDR3 has 14 amino acids. From germline, CDR1 is MDHEN and CDR2 SYDVKM. CDR3: CASTRSTSGNTIYF. The CDR3 nucleotides are TGTGCCAGCACTCGGTCCACCTCTGGAAACACCATATATTTT.

The genes are TRBV5-8 and TRBJ1-2, with D possibly matching TRBD1 (6 bases). The CDR3 sequence is 13 residues long. V dropped 0 bases and J dropped 3 bases, with 6 bases sitting between them. Germline CDR1 and CDR2: SGHTS and YDEGEE. CDR3 DNA: TGTGCCAGCAGCTTGGACAGGGACTATGGCTACACCTTC. Amino acids: CASSLDRDYGYTF.

This sequence joins TRBV29-1 and TRBJ2-1; D assignment may be TRBD1 or TRBD2 (6 bases each). This CDR3 has 13 amino acids. Germline V gene lookup returns CDR1 SQVTM and CDR2 ANQGSEA. Trimming pared 5 bases from V and 6 bases from J, leaving 14 bases between. CDR3 nucleotides: TGCAGCGTTAACGGGGGCGTCTTCAATGAGCAGTTCTTC. Translating gives CSVNGGVFNEQFF.

V gene TRBV7-9 combines with J gene TRBJ2-7; TRBD1 agrees at 8 bases. V gave up 2 bases and J gave up 5 bases; unmatched junction bases: 11. The germline CDR1 and CDR2 sequences are SEHNR and FQNEAQ (reference sequence). The CDR3 consists of 16 residues. CDR3 amino acids: CASSLLSVTGEDEQYF. In DNA form, the CDR3 reads TGTGCCAGCAGCTTATTGTCCGTGACAGGGGAGGACGAGCAGTACTTC.

The genes are TRBV12-5 and TRBJ1-2; weak D call: TRBD1 (5 bases). The CDR3 sequence is 14 residues long. Trimming removed 6 bases at V and 0 bases at J, with 11 bases between. CDR1 and CDR2 (germline): LGHNT, FRNRAP. The CDR3 here is CASGPGTANYGYTF. The DNA of the CDR3 is TGTGCTAGTGGACCCGGGACGGCTAACTATGGCTACACCTTC.

The chain employs TRBV24-1 and TRBJ1-5; weak D call: TRBD1 (6 bases). Per germline, CDR1 KGHDR and CDR2 SFDVKD. The V end was cut by 3 bases, the J end by 2 bases, with 13 bases between. The CDR3 totals 16 residues. CDR3 sequence reads: CATSDPRGQGNQPQHF. CDR3 sequence (DNA): TGTGCCACCAGTGATCCACGGGGGCAAGGCAATCAGCCCCAGCATTTT.